This section outlines one TCR beta chain sequence together with its context. The antigen is undetermined. The V and J ends lost 2 bases and 10 bases, in that order; junction bases with no gene match: 9. The CDR3 runs to 15 residues. From germline, CDR1 is MNHEY and CDR2 SVGEGT. Alongside a J-beta primer mix, a sample-barcoded 5' primer served in a second PCR lasting about 7 to 12 cycles. In TCRdb, the 5' RACE reads were re-called with MiXCR into one record per CDR3 protein. Of around 1,100,000 distinct CDR3 sequences in the sample, less than 45% are singletons; the top ten hold around 13%. These data originate in a study of blood T cells in healthy people across ages. Total RNA, at least 6 micrograms per sample, came from PBMCs. Overall study findings and caveats: With naive T cell percentage, TCR beta diversity showed a strong correlation.

The specimen sequenced was blood. This sequence was found in a young man in good health. The rearrangement links TRBV6-2 or TRBV6-3 to TRBJ2-1, with 9 positions matching TRBD2. The CDR3 reads CASSYLAGSSYEQFF. Written as DNA, the CDR3 is TGTGCCAGCAGTTACCTAGCGGGGAGCTCCTACGAGCAGTTCTTC.